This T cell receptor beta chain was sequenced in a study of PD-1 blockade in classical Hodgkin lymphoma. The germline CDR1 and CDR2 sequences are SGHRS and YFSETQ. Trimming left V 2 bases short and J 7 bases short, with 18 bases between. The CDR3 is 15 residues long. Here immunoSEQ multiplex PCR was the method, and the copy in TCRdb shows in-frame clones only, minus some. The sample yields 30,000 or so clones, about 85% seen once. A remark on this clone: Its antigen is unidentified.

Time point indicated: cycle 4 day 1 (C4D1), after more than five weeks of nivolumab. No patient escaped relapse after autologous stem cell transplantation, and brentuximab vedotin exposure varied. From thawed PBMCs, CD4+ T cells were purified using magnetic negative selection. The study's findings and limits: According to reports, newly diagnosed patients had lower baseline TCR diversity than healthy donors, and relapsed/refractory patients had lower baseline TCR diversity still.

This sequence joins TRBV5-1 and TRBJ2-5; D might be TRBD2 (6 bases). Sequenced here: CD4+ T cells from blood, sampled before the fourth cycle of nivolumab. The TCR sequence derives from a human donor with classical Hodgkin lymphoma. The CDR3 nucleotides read TGCGCCAGCAGCTTCCCGGCGGGGCCCGGGGGGACCCAGTACTTC. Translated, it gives CASSFPAGPGGTQYF.